These 9 T cell receptor beta chains originate from one sample sequenced in a study of beta chain features in type 1 diabetes (dated by TCRdb to 2016 to 2018). The study at large found these results: In all four CD4+ subsets, TCRB CDR3 length was moderately but significantly shorter in type 1 diabetes patients.

Which antigens these TCRs recognize remains unknown. Library preparation was by the immunoSEQ multiplex PCR assay. The entire isolated RNA was reverse transcribed using the High Capacity cDNA Reverse Transcription Kit, and thus expressed TCRB transcripts were sequenced. TCRdb stores this immuneACCESS table with in-frame sequences only. Part of the clones is absent; in the studies checked, under half of the shortfall reflects unresolved V genes, and no reason is known for the rest. The sample profile shows about 340,000 clones; 9.3% of them were found once. Of the sample, about 1% falls within the top ten clones. Sequenced: central memory CD4+ T cells from blood. These receptors were obtained from a man younger than 45 with type 1 diabetes.

CDR3 amino acids: CAWSARGLVNTGELFF. In DNA form, the CDR3 reads TGTGCCTGGAGCGCTAGGGGACTGGTGAACACCGGGGAGCTGTTTTTT. The genes are TRBV30 and TRBJ2-2; maybe TRBD2 (6 bases). Germline V gives CDR1 GTSNPN, CDR2 SVGIG (reference sequence). V was pared by 3 bases and J by 1 base, with 15 bases between. This CDR3 region has 16 residues.

The V call is TRBV6-6, the J call TRBJ1-1; TRBD1 might be the D (5 bases). The CDR3 is 14 amino acids. In germline, CDR1 is MNHNY, CDR2 SVGAGI (reference sequence). V was cut by 2 bases and J by 4 bases, with 11 bases left in between. Here the CDR3 DNA reads TGTGCCAGCAGTTACGGGGGTGGCGGCACTGAAGCTTTCTTT. It encodes CASSYGGGGTEAFF.

Remarks on this clone: Other DNA sequences of this sample code for an identical CDR3. The genes are TRBV10-3 and TRBJ1-2, with D tentatively TRBD1 (5 bases). CDR3 size: 14 residues. In germline, CDR1 is ENHRY, CDR2 SYGVKD. V dropped 0 bases and J dropped 3 bases, with 8 bases sitting between them. This CDR3 reads CAISESAGDYGYTF. The CDR3 coding sequence is TGTGCCATCAGTGAGTCAGCGGGGGACTATGGCTACACCTTC.

V usage is TRBV5-6 and J usage is TRBJ2-5, with D perhaps assigned TRBD1 or TRBD2 (5 bases each). The CDR3 consists of 15 residues. Germline V lookup: CDR1 SGHDT, CDR2 YYEEEE. V was cut by 0 bases and J by 0 bases, with 9 bases left in between. This CDR3 is CASSLGGVHQETQYF. The DNA for the CDR3 is TGTGCCAGCAGCTTGGGAGGGGTCCACCAAGAGACCCAGTACTTC.

This clone was detected a few times. CDR3 DNA: TGTGCCAGCAGCTTGTCGGACAGGGGAAGCTACACCTTC. This codes for CASSLSDRGSYTF. The genes are TRBV5-6 and TRBJ1-2; 9 bases match TRBD1. Germline-derived CDR1 and CDR2 are SGHDT and YYEEEE. Losses at the gene ends were 1 base for V and 9 bases for J; bases not matched to a gene: 4. CDR3 length equals 13 residues.

This clone was seen many times. The chain has TRBV5-1 and TRBJ2-2; D uncertain. CDR1 and CDR2 from the germline V gene are SGHRS and YFSETQ. Trimming took 4 bases from V and 1 from J, leaving 5 bases between them. The CDR3 has 13 residues. As DNA, the CDR3 is TGCGCCAGCAGCCCTGAGAACACCGGGGAGCTGTTTTTT. It translates to CASSPENTGELFF. The full variable domain, rest sourced from reference TRBV5-1 and TRBJ2-2, is KAGVTQTPRYLIKTRGQQVTLSCSPISGHRSVSWYQQTPGQGLQFLFEYFSETQRNKGNFPGRFSGRQFSNSRSEMNVSTLELGDSALYLCASSPENTGELFFGEGSRLTVL.

V gene TRBV21-1 combines with J gene TRBJ2-7; the listed D gene, TRBD1, was not tested against the DNA. TRBV21-1 has pseudogene status. The CDR3 runs to 15 residues. The CDR3 DNA reads as TGTGCCAGCAGCAAAAAGCCGACAGGGAGGTACGAGCAGTACTTC. It encodes CASSKKPTGRYEQYF.

This clone appeared a few times. The rearrangement links TRBV29-1 to TRBJ2-5, with D uncertain. V was pared by 4 bases and J by 5 bases, with 17 bases between. CDR3 length equals 14 residues. In germline, CDR1 is SQVTM, CDR2 ANQGSEA. The CDR3 sequence is CSVVRTQAWETQYF. The CDR3 region has the DNA TGCAGCGTTGTTCGGACCCAGGCTTGGGAGACCCAGTACTTC.

The chain combines TRBV28 with TRBJ1-4; no clear D gene. From germline, CDR1 is MDHEN and CDR2 SYDVKM. The CDR3 is made up of 15 amino acids. The ends were cut back, 4 bases at V and 3 bases at J, with 12 bases in the middle. The CDR3 region has the DNA TGTGCCAGCAGTTCCAAGGGAAGTGCTAATGAAAAACTGTTTTTT. It is translated as CASSSKGSANEKLFF.